A selection of T cell receptor beta chains follows, all from one sample in a study of blood T cell repertoires in COVID-19. The table came from immunoSEQ multiplex PCR; TCRdb's copy has only in-frame clones and leaves some out. The sample includes a few hundred thousand clones, approximately 86% of them seen just once. What was sequenced was PBMCs or T cells enriched from blood (not recorded which). These receptor sequences come from a woman aged 18 to 35 who had recovered from COVID-19. Each CDR3 is given with its conserved first and last residue. D genes are given only for firm matches. Clone size is given for some rows only: seen once, a few or many times, or a class if the clone is expanded.

d_call j_call v_call clone_size cdr3_nt cdr3_aa
TRBD2 TRBJ2-3 TRBV7-3 - TGTGCCAGCAGCCCTACAGGACTAGCGGGTACCACAGATACGCAGTATTTT CASSPTGLAGTTDTQYF
- TRBJ1-4 TRBV2 - TGTGCCAGCAGTAGGAAGGGGCTTAATGAAAAACTGTTTTTT CASSRKGLNEKLFF
TRBD1 TRBJ1-3 TRBV5-1 - TGCGCCAGCAGCGACAGGGTCTCTGGAAACACCATATATTTT CASSDRVSGNTIYF
- TRBJ2-7 TRBV19 - TGTGCCAGTAGTATAGATCTGGAAGGACTCTCCGAGCAGTACTTC CASSIDLEGLSEQYF
TRBD2 TRBJ2-7 TRBV3-1/TRBV3-2 - TGTGCCAGCAGCCAGGGATATAGCGGGGGCCTCTACGAGCAGTACTTC CASSQGYSGGLYEQYF
- TRBJ1-1 TRBV5-1 - TGCGCCAGCAGCCACGACGGGTATAACCCTGAAGCTTTCTTT CASSHDGYNPEAFF
- TRBJ1-6 TRBV2 - TGTGCCAGCAATCCCGACAGGCGTAATTCACCCCTCCACTTT CASNPDRRNSPLHF
TRBD2 TRBJ2-7 TRBV3-1/TRBV3-2 - TGTGCCAGCAGCCAAGATTGGGGACTAGCTTTCTACGAGCAGTACTTC CASSQDWGLAFYEQYF
- TRBJ1-1 TRBV2 - TGTGCCAGCAGCGATCAGGGTGAAACTGAAGCTTTCTTT CASSDQGETEAFF
- TRBJ2-5 TRBV7-2 - TGTGCCAGCAGCTTATCGGTAGCGGAAGAGACCCAGTACTTC CASSLSVAEETQYF
- TRBJ1-6 TRBV7-2 - TGTGCCAGCAGCCCGAGCTCCTATAATTCACCCCTCCACTTT CASSPSSYNSPLHF
- TRBJ1-2 TRBV6-2/TRBV6-3 once TGTGCCAGCAGCGAGGACCGGGAAGGCTACACCTTC CASSEDREGYTF
- TRBJ1-3 TRBV12-5 - TGTGCTAGTGGTTTGGCCCCAGACACCCGCTCTGGAAACACCATATATTTT CASGLAPDTRSGNTIYF
TRBD1 TRBJ1-1 TRBV3-1/TRBV3-2 - TGTGCCAGCAGCCAGTGGGACAGGGAAGGGACTGAAGCTTTCTTT CASSQWDREGTEAFF
TRBD2 TRBJ2-7 TRBV3-1/TRBV3-2 - TGTGCCAGCAGCCCGCGACTAGCCGGGGTACATTGCACCTACGAGCAGTACTTC CASSPRLAGVHCTYEQYF
- TRBJ1-5 TRBV3-1/TRBV3-2 - TGTGCCAGCAGCCGGACGTCGGGAAATCAGCCCCAGCATTTT CASSRTSGNQPQHF
TRBD1 TRBJ2-2 TRBV5-1 once TGCGCCAGCAGCCTCGGACAGGGGGACACCGGGGAGCTGTTTTTT CASSLGQGDTGELFF
- TRBJ1-2 TRBV3-1/TRBV3-2 - TGTGCCAGCAGCCAAGTCCAGGGTTATGGCTACACCTTC CASSQVQGYGYTF
- TRBJ1-4 TRBV18 - TGTGCCAGCTCACTTTCGGGGGCTAATGAAAAACTGTTTTTT CASSLSGANEKLFF
TRBD1 TRBJ2-7 TRBV7-2 few TGTGCCAGCAGCCCCGGGACAGTATTCCTCGAGCAGTACTTC CASSPGTVFLEQYF
- TRBJ2-1 TRBV28 - TGTGCCAGCAGACTCGCTACTGGTGAGTTGTTCTTC CASRLATGELFF
- TRBJ1-1 TRBV2 - TGTGCCAGCGCCCTTGCGACTGAAGCTTTCTTT CASALATEAFF
- TRBJ1-4 TRBV28 - TGTGCCAGCAGTCTACGATTGGGACAAGAAAAACTGTTTTTT CASSLRLGQEKLFF
TRBD1 TRBJ1-4 TRBV5-1 once TGCGCCAGCAGCCCGTGGGGACAGGAGAATGAAAAACTGTTTTTT CASSPWGQENEKLFF
- TRBJ2-1 TRBV7-7 - TGTGCCAGCAGCTTGGGGCGACTGAGCGACAATGAGCAGTTCTTC CASSLGRLSDNEQFF
- TRBJ2-7 TRBV28 - TGTGCCAGCAGTCTCCGACTCTACGAGCAGTACTTC CASSLRLYEQYF
TRBD2 TRBJ2-3 TRBV6-5 - TGTGCCAGCAGCTCGGTCTGGGCGGGGGCGCAGTATTTT CASSSVWAGAQYF
- TRBJ1-6 TRBV7-9 - TGTGCCAGCAGCTCCTACAGGGAATTGCTTAATTCACCCCTCCACTTT CASSSYRELLNSPLHF
TRBD1 TRBJ1-2 TRBV27 - TGTGCCAGCAGGGTGACAGGGCCGGCCGGTGGCTACACCTTC CASRVTGPAGGYTF
- TRBJ2-3 TRBV7-2 - TGTGCCAGCAGCTTAAGATTTGCACCTAACACAGATACGCAGTATTTT CASSLRFAPNTDTQYF
- TRBJ1-3 TRBV5-5 - TGTGCCAGCAGCTTGGTGGGGGGACCCTTCTCTGGAAACACCATATATTTT CASSLVGGPFSGNTIYF
- TRBJ1-6 TRBV2 - TGTGCCAGCAGCGGAGCCTTTGACGGGGCACCCCTCCACTTT CASSGAFDGAPLHF
- TRBJ2-2 TRBV11-2 - TGTGCCAGCAGCTCCCAGGGGTTCGGGGAGCTGTTTTTT CASSSQGFGELFF
TRBD1 TRBJ2-7 TRBV7-8 once TGTGCCAGCAGCCCAACAGACAGGGGACAGTCCTACGAGCAGTACTTC CASSPTDRGQSYEQYF
TRBD1 TRBJ2-7 TRBV7-2 - TGTGCCAGCAGCTGGGACAGGGGGGCCCTCGAGCAGTACTTC CASSWDRGALEQYF
- TRBJ1-6 TRBV11-2 - TGTGCCAGCAGCCCCAGGGTTTGGAGTAATTCACCCCTCCACTTT CASSPRVWSNSPLHF
- TRBJ2-3 TRBV5-5 - TGTGCCAGCAGCTTGCGGGATACGCAGTATTTT CASSLRDTQYF
- TRBJ1-2 TRBV7-9 - TGTGCCAGCAGCTCGATTGGCCACTATGGCTACACCTTC CASSSIGHYGYTF
- TRBJ2-1 TRBV5-1 - TGCGCCAGCAGCTTGGGTGCGGCGAGCTCCTACAATGAGCAGTTCTTC CASSLGAASSYNEQFF
TRBD1 TRBJ1-1 TRBV7-9 - TGTGCCAGCAGCTTAGAGACAGGGCTGAACACTGAAGCTTTCTTT CASSLETGLNTEAFF
- TRBJ1-3 TRBV6-5 - TGTGCCAGTCGACAGCGCTCTGGAAACACCATATATTTT CASRQRSGNTIYF
- TRBJ1-1 TRBV7-2 - TGTGCCAGCAGCCAGGGGAACACTGAAGCTTTCTTT CASSQGNTEAFF
- TRBJ2-2 TRBV19 - TGTGCCAGTGCGGCATCCGCCGGGGAGCTGTTTTTT CASAASAGELFF
- TRBJ2-7 TRBV18 - TGTGCCAGCTCACTACGTGGAGGGGGCCTCTACGAGCAGTACTTC CASSLRGGGLYEQYF
TRBD2 TRBJ2-1 TRBV5-8 - TGTGCCAGCAGCCCACCCGGGGGGAGATCCTCCTACAATGAGCAGTTCTTC CASSPPGGRSSYNEQFF
TRBD1 TRBJ2-1 TRBV7-9 - TGTGCCAGCAGCTCGCGGACAGGGGAAGGTGAGCAGTTCTTC CASSSRTGEGEQFF
TRBD1 TRBJ2-3 TRBV28 - TGTGCCAGCAGTATACGACAGGGTTTTTCAGATACGCAGTATTTT CASSIRQGFSDTQYF
TRBD2 TRBJ2-7 TRBV4-2 - TGTGCCAGCAGCCTCGTCCGACTAGCGGGAGCTCTGGAGCAGTACTTC CASSLVRLAGALEQYF
- TRBJ1-2 TRBV4-2 - TGTGCCAGCAGCCAGACACAGGGCGCAATCCGAGGCTACACCTTC CASSQTQGAIRGYTF
TRBD2 TRBJ2-5 TRBV29-1 - TGCAGCGCACGAACCGGGACTAGCGGGGGGTTGACCCAGTACTTC CSARTGTSGGLTQYF
- TRBJ1-1 TRBV10-3 - TGTGCCATCAGGGGGGGTCAGAACACTGAAGCTTTCTTT CAIRGGQNTEAFF
TRBD2 TRBJ2-5 TRBV10-3 - TGTGCCATCAGCGGGGGACACCCTGGGGGACTAGCGGGAGCGTACCAAGAGACCCAGTACTTC CAISGGHPGGLAGAYQETQYF
- TRBJ2-3 TRBV5-8 - TGTGCCAGCAGCTTGGAAAGGGAGCCAGATACGCAGTATTTT CASSLEREPDTQYF
- TRBJ1-6 TRBV24-1 - TGTGCCGCCCGGACGGGAGATAATTCACCCCTCCACTTT CAARTGDNSPLHF
TRBD2 TRBJ2-5 TRBV15 - TGTGCCACCAGCAGAGATCGTTGGACTAGCGTCGGGAAGACCCAGTACTTC CATSRDRWTSVGKTQYF